This note documents a single T cell receptor (beta chain) sequence. What it binds is unknown. These data belong to a study of OX40 agonist ivuxolimab in advanced cancers. Study information: The group had a mean age of 60 years, ranged from about 23 to 85, and was just under 85% male. Whole-study findings and limits: The antigens recognized by the expanded peripheral T cells, that is their antigen specificity, were not determined. On average, CD8+ T cells had more expanded clones than CD4+.

The assay was immunoSEQ multiplex PCR, and TCRdb's table has in-frame clones only and misses some. The sample contains 40,000 or so clones, around four fifths of which appear only once. This receptor was obtained from an adult with an advanced solid tumor such as melanoma, head and neck, liver or kidney cancer. The sample was CD4+ or CD8+ T cells sorted from blood, taken in a trial of the OX40 agonist ivuxolimab.

The CDR3 sequence is CASTLRGAETQYF. DNA of the CDR3: TGTGCCAGCACCCTGCGGGGGGCGGAGACCCAGTACTTC. The chain employs TRBV5-6 and TRBJ2-5; TRBD2 aligns across 8 bases. The length of the CDR3 is 13 residues. Per the germline V gene, CDR1 is SGHDT and CDR2 is YYEEEE. V was clipped by 6 bases and J by 5 bases; unmatched bases: 6.